The subject of this entry is one T cell receptor (beta chain). This record comes from a study of blood T cell repertoires in COVID-19. The CDR3 has 14 residues. Trimming removed 2 bases from V and 4 bases from J; junction bases left unmatched: 5. The germline V gene has CDR1 SGHTA and CDR2 FQGNSA. Repertoires were generated with immunoSEQ multiplex PCR, while TCRdb's copy carries only in-frame clones and drops some. The sample comprises some 200,000 clones, approximately 80% of which are singletons, and roughly 13% rests with the top ten. The sequence derives from a human donor in a cohort sampled during active COVID-19. The source material was peripheral blood. V gene TRBV7-2 combines with J gene TRBJ2-7; 7 bases map to TRBD2. CDR3: CASSLTSALYEQYF. Written as DNA, the CDR3 is TGTGCCAGCAGCTTAACTAGCGCTCTTTACGAGCAGTACTTC.